These 18 T cell receptor beta chains share one sample of origin, sequenced in a study of beta chain features in type 1 diabetes. The entirety of the isolated RNA underwent reverse transcription, so expressed TCRB transcripts were sequenced. Measured with immunoSEQ multiplex PCR; TCRdb has only the in-frame clones, and not every one. The sample yields more than 300,000 clones, 9.6% seen once. Their antigen targets remain unknown. Study-wide findings and caveats: Among all four CD4+ subsets, Type 1 diabetes patients had TCRB CDR3s that were moderately but significantly shorter.

The specimen was central memory CD4+ T cells from blood. The receptors were sampled from a man aged 30 to 45 with type 1 diabetes.

This clone showed up just a few times. The chain is built from TRBV27 and TRBJ2-6; tentative D call: TRBD1 (6 bases). The CDR3 consists of 13 residues. Trimming stripped 6 bases from V and 6 bases from J, with 9 bases between. Per germline, CDR1 MNHEY and CDR2 SMNVEV (reference sequence). CDR3 residues: CASSAGVANVLTF. In DNA, the CDR3 is TGTGCCAGCAGCGCAGGGGTGGCCAACGTCCTGACTTTC.

This clone has a handful of counts. The chain carries TRBV7-9 and TRBJ2-5; D not resolved. Trimming stripped 6 bases from V and 3 bases from J, with 11 bases between. Germline values: CDR1 SEHNR, CDR2 FQNEAQ (reference sequence). The CDR3 has 13 residues. CDR3 DNA sequence: TGTGCCAGCAGTTATCAATGGGAAGAGACCCAGTACTTC. Translated: CASSYQWEETQYF.

This chain joins TRBV5-1 and TRBJ2-5; 9 bases line up with TRBD2. Germline assignment: CDR1 SGHRS and CDR2 YFSETQ. The CDR3 is 15 residues long. Germline trimming cut 4 bases from V and 4 bases from J; bases unmatched to any gene: 8. The CDR3 here is CASSVRTSVGETQYF. Here the CDR3 DNA reads TGCGCCAGCAGCGTGAGGACTAGCGTTGGAGAGACCCAGTACTTC.

The V and J genes are TRBV7-9 and TRBJ2-6; D may be TRBD2 (5 bases). Germline CDR1 is SEHNR and CDR2 is FQNEAQ (reference sequence). The V end lost 2 bases, the J end lost 0 bases, and 14 bases lay between the germline ends. The CDR3 sequence is 18 residues long. For the CDR3, the DNA is TGTGCCAGCAGCTTAACGGGGTCCCCACTCTCTGGGGCCAACGTCCTGACTTTC. This translates into CASSLTGSPLSGANVLTF.

The chain uses TRBV4-2 and TRBJ1-5; D not resolved. Trimming took off 8 bases at V and 5 bases at J, with 16 bases between the two ends. The CDR3 loop spans 14 amino acids. Germline-derived CDR1 and CDR2 are LGHNA and YNFKEQ. CDR3 DNA sequence: TGTGCCAGCTCCTCCGACGGAGATTATCAGCCCCAGCATTTT. It codes for CASSSDGDYQPQHF.

The genes are TRBV19 and TRBJ1-5; 12 bases fit TRBD1. Germline V gene lookup returns CDR1 LNHDA and CDR2 SQIVND (reference sequence). The V and J ends lost 5 bases and 0 bases, in that order; junction bases with no gene match: 5. The CDR3 sequence is 17 residues long. The CDR3 bases are TGTGCCAGTAGTTCCGGGACAGGGGGCTATAGCAATCAGCCCCAGCATTTT. Translation: CASSSGTGGYSNQPQHF.

This clone has just a few counts. The chain has TRBV18 and TRBJ2-7, with 9 positions matching TRBD2. The CDR3 is 16 amino acids. The junction had 11 bases not matched to a gene; V was cut back by 3 bases and J by 5 bases. Germline values: CDR1 KGHSH, CDR2 LQKENI. For the CDR3, the DNA is TGTGCCAGCTCACCTACTAGCGGGTTCATCGGGAACGAGCAGTACTTC. Translation: CASSPTSGFIGNEQYF.

The sample holds a few counts of this clone. CDR3 region: CASSLIQGVNEQYF. CDR3 bases: TGTGCCAGCAGTTTAATCCAGGGAGTAAACGAGCAGTACTTC. The chain combines TRBV27 with TRBJ2-7; D may be TRBD1 or TRBD2 (5 bases each). Germline V CDR1 and CDR2: MNHEY, SMNVEV (reference sequence). CDR3 length: 14 amino acids. The V end lost 2 bases, the J end lost 5 bases, and 13 bases lay between the germline ends.

V gene TRBV7-9 combines with J gene TRBJ2-5; D not resolved. With 5 bases removed from V and 3 bases from J, the gap between germline ends came to 1 base. CDR3 length equals 10 residues. Germline CDR1 and CDR2: SEHNR and FQNEAQ (reference sequence). CDR3 amino acids: CASSKETQYF. Here the CDR3 DNA reads TGTGCCAGCAGCAAAGAGACCCAGTACTTC.

This clone was observed a handful of times. The rearrangement links TRBV7-2 to TRBJ2-3, with D perhaps TRBD1 (7 bases). The CDR3 sequence is 14 residues long. Deletions cut 5 bases from V and 8 bases from J, with 17 bases between. Germline assignment: CDR1 SGHTA and CDR2 FQGNSA. The CDR3 is CASSPPGAGGTQYF. The CDR3 coding sequence is TGTGCCAGCAGCCCCCCGGGGGCAGGGGGTACGCAGTATTTT.

This clone was seen repeatedly, ten times or more. DNA for the CDR3: TGTGCCAGCCGTCCAGGGGGGCGCAACGGGGAGCTGTTTTTT. It specifies CASRPGGRNGELFF. The chain couples TRBV7-2 to TRBJ2-2; a weak D match, TRBD1 (7 bases). This CDR3 is 14 amino acids long. V lost 8 bases, J lost 7 bases, and 17 bases lay in between. Germline CDR1 and CDR2: SGHTA and FQGNSA.

J is TRBJ2-7 and V is TRBV6-6; D may match TRBD1 or TRBD2 (5 bases each). V dropped 8 bases and J dropped 2 bases, with 13 bases sitting between them. The V gene's germline CDR1 is MNHNY and CDR2 SVGAGI (reference sequence). The CDR3 is 13 amino acids. CDR3 sequence: CASGDVNTYEQYF. CDR3 in DNA: TGTGCCAGCGGGGACGTAAATACCTACGAGCAGTACTTC.

This clone came up many times. The V gene is TRBV19, the J gene TRBJ2-1, with 9 bases that match TRBD2. The CDR3 consists of 13 residues. Germline V gene sequence: CDR1 LNHDA, CDR2 SQIVND (reference sequence). The J segment lost 8 bases and the V segment lost 7 bases, leaving 6 bases of the junction unmatched. CDR3 residues: CASNPSGMYEQFF. The CDR3 DNA follows: TGTGCCAGTAACCCTAGCGGGATGTATGAGCAGTTCTTC. The entire variable domain, with the rest obtained from reference TRBV19 and TRBJ2-1, is as follows: DGGITQSPKYLFRKEGQNVTLSCEQNLNHDAMYWYRQDPGQGLRLIYYSQIVNDFQKGDIAEGYSVSREKKESFPLTVTSAQKNPTAFYLCASNPSGMYEQFFGPGTRLTVL.

This clone was counted only a few times. This chain uses TRBV11-2 with TRBJ2-1; 7 bases line up with TRBD1. The CDR3 runs 12 residues. The germline gives CDR1 SGHAT, CDR2 FQNNGV. The junction had 4 bases not matched to a gene; V was cut back by 2 bases and J by 12 bases. CDR3 DNA: TGTGCCAGCAGCTTAACCCGACAGGGGCAGTTCTTC. This translates into CASSLTRQGQFF.

This clone was seen a few times. J is TRBJ2-1 and V is TRBV10-1, with TRBD1 identical over 7 bases. CDR3 length: 14 amino acids. The J segment lost 7 bases and the V segment lost 0 bases, leaving 3 bases of the junction unmatched. CDR1 is WNHNN and CDR2 is SYGVQD in the germline V gene (reference sequence). CDR3 in DNA: TGCGCCAGCAGTGAGTCCAGGGGGATGAATGAGCAGTTCTTC. It codes for CASSESRGMNEQFF.

This clone appeared a few times. The chain joins TRBV19 to TRBJ2-5; weak D call: TRBD1 (7 bases). The CDR3 extends over 15 amino acids. Germline V CDR1 and CDR2: LNHDA, SQIVND (reference sequence). Trimming took off 7 bases at V and 5 bases at J, with 20 bases between the two ends. The CDR3: CASKAPGGSWETQYF. The CDR3, as DNA: TGTGCCAGTAAGGCGCCAGGGGGGAGTTGGGAGACCCAGTACTTC.

V gene TRBV10-3 combines with J gene TRBJ2-1, with TRBD2 matching 9 bases. V lost 6 bases, J lost 12 bases, and 6 bases stayed unmatched. The CDR3 consists of 12 residues. Germline V gene data show CDR1 as ENHRY and CDR2 as SYGVKD. The CDR3 sequence: CAIRNSGSGQFF. The DNA of the CDR3 is TGTGCCATCAGAAATAGCGGGAGTGGGCAGTTCTTC.

This clone was seen a few times. Other DNA sequences within the sample encode an identical CDR3. The chain couples TRBV18 to TRBJ2-1, with 7 bases that match TRBD2. V shed 0 bases, J shed 0 bases, and the junction held 2 bases outside the gene matches. The CDR3 extends over 16 amino acids. The germline V gene has CDR1 KGHSH and CDR2 LQKENI. The CDR3: CASSPPGGSSYNEQFF. The DNA of the CDR3 is TGTGCCAGCTCACCACCTGGCGGGAGCTCCTACAATGAGCAGTTCTTC.